This TCR beta chain was documented in a study of blood T cell repertoires in COVID-19. For the study at large: PBMCs, B-cell-depleted T cells, or T cells provided the cDNA or gDNA that made up the material.

The table came from immunoSEQ multiplex PCR; TCRdb's copy has only in-frame clones and leaves some out. The sample gives 120,000 or so clones, roughly 82% of which show up once; about 12% is in the top ten. V was pared by 1 base and J by 6 bases, with 10 bases between. The length of the CDR3 is 14 residues. Germline CDR1 and CDR2: SGHNT and YYREEE (reference sequence). This clone has just a few counts. The sequence was collected from a human donor in a cohort sampled during active COVID-19. The material sequenced was peripheral blood. The chain joins TRBV5-4 to TRBJ2-2, with D hard to call. The DNA for the CDR3 is TGTGCCAGCAGCTTGCCCGTTGGAGCCGGGGAGCTGTTTTTT. Translated: CASSLPVGAGELFF.